This T cell receptor beta chain came from a study of control samples from healthy donors and cancer patients. V was clipped by 8 bases and J by 1 base, with 11 bases between them. The CDR3 is 13 residues long. Some clones are missing from TCRdb's copy, which holds only in-frame ones; the method was immunoSEQ multiplex PCR. The data show around 75,000 clones, 85% to 95% seen once. The sequence derives from a woman in her sixties or seventies in good health. The specimen was blood. The chain has TRBV12-3 or TRBV12-4 and TRBJ1-1, with TRBD1 as a possible D gene (5 bases). CDR3: CASHIGGNTEAFF. The DNA for the CDR3 is TGTGCCAGCCATATCGGGGGGAACACTGAAGCTTTCTTT.